This T cell receptor beta chain was recorded in a study of radiation and T cells in renal cell carcinoma. Germline V gene data show CDR1 as MNHEY and CDR2 as SMNVEV (reference sequence). The ends were cut back, 6 bases at V and 0 bases at J, with 11 bases in the middle. The CDR3 runs to 14 residues. Time point described: blood 2 weeks post-SBRT. Treatment defined: 15 Gy SBRT to primary tumor, nephrectomy 4 weeks later. Serial blood draws occurred at baseline and 2 and 4 weeks post-SBRT. Libraries were prepared by immunoSEQ multiplex PCR; TCRdb keeps only in-frame clonotypes and omits some of them. The sample contains about 120,000 clones, 75% to 90% of which appear only once.

This TCR came from a woman aged 55-69 years with renal cell carcinoma. This sequence joins TRBV27 and TRBJ1-2, with D unclear. The sample in question was blood, obtained from a patient whose treatment included radiotherapy and nephrectomy. The CDR3 DNA reads TGTGCCAGCAGCTCGGACGGAGCTAACTATGGCTACACCTTC. Translation gives CASSSDGANYGYTF.